This passage covers 20 T cell receptor beta chains from one sample sequenced in a study of blood T cell repertoires in COVID-19. Profiling relied on immunoSEQ multiplex PCR, and the TCRdb table lists in-frame clones only, not all of them. The sample has about 42,000 clones, roughly 90% seen once. The sample taken for sequencing was peripheral blood. Every receptor here comes from a human donor in a cohort sampled during active COVID-19.

This clone was seen a single time. The chain is built from TRBV29-1 and TRBJ2-7; D may be TRBD1 (6 bases). There are 13 residues in the CDR3. Germline loops: CDR1 SQVTM, CDR2 ANQGSEA. V lost 0 bases and J lost 3, with 9 bases in between. CDR3 amino acids: CSVEDGRGYEQYF. The DNA for the CDR3 is TGCAGCGTTGAAGATGGCAGGGGCTACGAGCAGTACTTC.

The chain joins TRBV3-1 (or the pseudogene TRBV3-2) to TRBJ1-6; unclear D gene. Germline CDR1 and CDR2: LGHDT and YNNKEL (reference sequence). This CDR3 has 13 amino acids. V gave up 6 bases and J gave up 7 bases, with 10 bases separating them. The CDR3 nucleotides are TGTGCCAGCAGTGCGGCGGGGAATTCACCCCTCCACTTT. Amino acids: CASSAAGNSPLHF.

The chain links TRBV18 to TRBJ2-3, with D perhaps matching TRBD1 (6 bases). The CDR3 is made up of 14 amino acids. Germline V lookup: CDR1 KGHSH, CDR2 LQKENI. The V end lost 0 bases, the J end lost 4 bases, and 8 bases lay between the germline ends. The CDR3 protein is CASSPPAGADTQYF. In nucleotides, the CDR3 is TGTGCCAGCTCACCACCCGCAGGGGCAGATACGCAGTATTTT.

The chain couples TRBV7-2 to TRBJ2-7; 8 bases match TRBD1. The CDR3 has 13 residues. Unmatched junction bases numbered 7, after V lost 7 bases and J lost 5 bases. Germline CDR1 reads SGHTA; CDR2 reads FQGNSA. CDR3: CASTRTGKDEQYF. The CDR3 bases are TGTGCCAGCACCAGGACAGGGAAGGACGAGCAGTACTTC.

CDR3 DNA: TGTGCCAGCAGTGAAGCGGGTACAGGGCAGCCCCAGCATTTT. As protein: CASSEAGTGQPQHF. The V and J genes are TRBV6-1 and TRBJ1-5, with D possibly TRBD1 on 6 matching bases. The ends were cut back, 0 bases at V and 7 bases at J, with 10 bases in the middle. CDR1 and CDR2 (germline): MNHNS, SASEGT. This CDR3 comprises 14 residues.

J is TRBJ1-2 and V is TRBV19, with D uncertain. Deletions cut 3 bases from V and 1 base from J, with 9 bases between. CDR1 is LNHDA, CDR2 SQIVND, per germline (reference sequence). The CDR3 consists of 14 residues. The CDR3 sequence: CASSIARVNYGYTF. CDR3 sequence (DNA): TGTGCCAGTAGTATTGCGAGAGTTAACTATGGCTACACCTTC. Variable domain in full (rest from reference TRBV19 and TRBJ1-2): DGGITQSPKYLFRKEGQNVTLSCEQNLNHDAMYWYRQDPGQGLRLIYYSQIVNDFQKGDIAEGYSVSREKKESFPLTVTSAQKNPTAFYLCASSIARVNYGYTFGSGTRLTVV.

This clone has more than one count but fewer than ten. The V and J genes are TRBV5-1 and TRBJ1-1; no clear D. This CDR3 is built from 14 residues. V gave up 5 bases and J gave up 1 base, with 12 bases separating them. Germline V lookup: CDR1 SGHRS, CDR2 YFSETQ. The CDR3 DNA reads as TGCGCCAGCAGGATCGGGGTCACGAACACTGAAGCTTTCTTT. Its protein product is CASRIGVTNTEAFF.

This clone has just a few counts. The chain joins TRBV7-8 to TRBJ1-2, with 8 positions matching TRBD1. V lost 5 bases and J lost 2; bases outside the gene matches: 7. Looked up from germline, CDR1 is SGHVS and CDR2 is FQNEAQ. The CDR3 runs 15 residues. The CDR3 nucleotides are TGTGCCAGCAGCACCCGGACAGGGCTAAACTATGGCTACACCTTC. Its protein product is CASSTRTGLNYGYTF.

The chain employs TRBV2 and TRBJ2-5; D not resolved. The CDR3 spans 13 residues. The V gene lost 7 bases and the J gene lost 2 bases, with 11 bases spanning the gap. CDR1 and CDR2 (germline): SNHLY, FYNNEI. DNA for the CDR3: TGTGCCAGCACTTTCCTACGACAAGAGACCCAGTACTTC. Its translation is CASTFLRQETQYF.

This rearrangement joins TRBV6-1 to TRBJ1-1, with 7 bases aligning to TRBD1. V was pared by 3 bases and J by 5 bases, with 12 bases of the junction left unmatched. Germline CDR1 MNHNS, CDR2 SASEGT. The CDR3 has 16 residues. CDR3 in DNA: TGTGCCAGCAGTGAGGCCGCAGGGGGGTGGAGGACTGAAGCTTTCTTT. This sequence encodes CASSEAAGGWRTEAFF.

The chain employs TRBV6-2 or TRBV6-3 and TRBJ1-4; 8 nucleotides align to TRBD1. The J segment lost 8 bases and the V segment lost 4 bases, leaving 3 bases of the junction unmatched. The germline gives CDR1 MNHEY, CDR2 SVGEGT. The CDR3 covers 13 residues. Here the CDR3 reads CASSSYRGEKLFF. In DNA, the CDR3 is TGTGCCAGCAGTTCCTACAGGGGGGAAAAACTGTTTTTT.

This chain uses TRBV19 with TRBJ1-4, with D uncertain. The germline gives CDR1 LNHDA, CDR2 SQIVND (reference sequence). The CDR3 consists of 13 residues. V was pared by 6 bases and J by 3 bases, with 8 bases between. The CDR3 spells CASRNGANEKLFF. The CDR3 DNA reads TGTGCCAGTAGAAACGGAGCTAATGAAAAACTGTTTTTT.

This clone has just one count. The V gene is TRBV7-2, the J gene TRBJ1-4; 9 bases match TRBD1. The CDR3 loop spans 14 amino acids. The junction had 4 bases not matched to a gene; V was cut back by 3 bases and J by 8 bases. CDR1 is SGHTA, CDR2 FQGNSA, per germline. DNA for the CDR3: TGTGCCAGCAGCTTGGGACAGGGCCTGGAAAAACTGTTTTTT. The encoded protein is CASSLGQGLEKLFF.

The rearrangement links TRBV7-2 to TRBJ1-2; possibly TRBD1 for D (5 bases). This CDR3 has 15 amino acids. Trimming removed 5 bases at V and 6 bases at J, with 19 bases between. CDR1 and CDR2 (germline): SGHTA, FQGNSA. CDR3 sequence reads: CASSPYLGGRDGYTF. The CDR3 DNA is TGTGCCAGCAGCCCTTATTTGGGGGGTCGGGATGGCTACACCTTC.

The chain joins TRBV5-1 to TRBJ1-3; 9 positions agree with TRBD1. V dropped 4 bases and J dropped 2; count of bases not matched to a gene: 4. The CDR3 loop spans 15 amino acids. Germline CDR1 is SGHRS and CDR2 is YFSETQ. CDR3 sequence reads: CASSVTGGTGNTIYF. CDR3 DNA sequence: TGCGCCAGCAGCGTGACAGGGGGAACTGGAAACACCATATATTTT.

This clone was recorded only once. The V call is TRBV27, the J call TRBJ2-7, with D possibly matching TRBD1 (6 bases). The CDR3 is made up of 15 amino acids. The germline V gene encodes CDR1 MNHEY and CDR2 SMNVEV (reference sequence). V was shortened by 6 bases and J by 3 bases, with 18 bases between the two germline ends. This chain's CDR3 is CASSSLGEGGYEQYF. The DNA of the CDR3 is TGTGCCAGCAGCTCCTTGGGGGAAGGGGGCTACGAGCAGTACTTC.

The chain recombines TRBV19 with TRBJ1-4, with TRBD1 as a possible D gene (5 bases). Germline CDR1 reads LNHDA; CDR2 reads SQIVND (reference sequence). Trimming cost V 8 bases and J 0 bases, with 16 bases left between them. The CDR3 is made up of 16 amino acids. The CDR3 sequence is CASSLGAVATNEKLFF. The CDR3, as DNA: TGTGCCAGTTCTTTAGGGGCAGTTGCAACTAATGAAAAACTGTTTTTT.

The chain combines TRBV15 with TRBJ2-7; a weak D match, TRBD1 (5 bases). The V end was cut by 0 bases, the J end by 12 bases, with 15 bases between. The germline CDR1 and CDR2 sequences are LNHNV and YYDKDF (reference sequence). The CDR3 totals 13 residues. CDR3 protein: CATSRDRTGGRYF. The DNA for the CDR3 is TGTGCCACCAGCAGAGATAGAACAGGCGGTCGGTACTTC. Complete variable domain (other parts from reference TRBV15 and TRBJ2-7): DAMVIQNPRYQVTQFGKPVTLSCSQTLNHNVMYWYQQKSSQAPKLLFHYYDKDFNNEADTPDNFQSRRPNTSFCFLDIRSPGLGDTAMYLCATSRDRTGGRYFGPGTRLTVT.

The chain joins TRBV27 to TRBJ1-5, with D unclear. The CDR3 spans 16 residues. Germline CDR1 and CDR2: MNHEY and SMNVEV (reference sequence). V was shortened by 2 bases and J by 1 base, with 12 bases between the two germline ends. The CDR3 spells CASSLVPIRSNQPQHF. The CDR3 coding sequence is TGTGCCAGCAGTTTAGTACCCATTCGGAGCAATCAGCCCCAGCATTTT.

The chain combines TRBV5-6 with TRBJ1-2; TRBD1 aligns across 8 bases. Trimming took 5 bases from V and 4 from J; bases not matched to a gene: 4. Germline V CDR1 and CDR2: SGHDT, YYEEEE. CDR3 length: 13 residues. The CDR3 loop reads CASRAQGVYGYTF. The CDR3 bases are TGTGCCAGCAGGGCACAGGGGGTCTATGGCTACACCTTC.